These 32 T cell receptor beta chains originate from one sample sequenced in a study of chemoradiotherapy in HPV16-positive cancers. The protocol was immunoSEQ multiplex PCR, while the TCRdb copy is restricted to in-frame clones and leaves out a portion. This sample has approximately 9,400 clones, with 85% to 90% found just once. The sample was blood, taken from a patient who underwent chemoradiotherapy. These receptors were obtained from a human donor with HPV-associated anogenital cancer.

The chain is built from TRBV28 and TRBJ1-2, with 9 bases aligning to TRBD1. Germline CDR1 MDHEN, CDR2 SYDVKM. Trimming took 5 bases from V and 4 from J; bases not matched to a gene: 11. This CDR3 region has 16 residues. CDR3 bases: TGTGCCAGCAGTCTCTCTCGACAGGGGGAATCCTATGGCTACACCTTC. This codes for CASSLSRQGESYGYTF.

V is TRBV7-2 and J is TRBJ2-1, with 7 bases lining up with TRBD2. The length of the CDR3 is 18 residues. Trimming removed 0 bases from V and 1 base from J; junction bases left unmatched: 9. CDR1 and CDR2 from the germline V gene are SGHTA and FQGNSA. In nucleotides, the CDR3 is TGTGCCAGCAGCTTAGCGATCGGGCTAGCGGCGTCCTACAATGAGCAGTTCTTC. Encoded protein: CASSLAIGLAASYNEQFF.

This chain joins TRBV19 and TRBJ1-2, with 7 bases that match TRBD1. J was trimmed by 6 bases and V by 6 bases; bases with no gene match: 10. CDR1 and CDR2 from the germline V gene are LNHDA and SQIVND (reference sequence). The length of the CDR3 is 14 residues. CDR3 nucleotide sequence: TGTGCCAGTAGCCTACAGGGGAATAGAAATGGCTACACCTTC. This translates into CASSLQGNRNGYTF.

The V call is TRBV7-3, the J call TRBJ1-1; D is ambiguous. Germline values: CDR1 SGHTA, CDR2 FQGTGA. The V end was cut by 5 bases, the J end by 9 bases, with 16 bases between. CDR3 length equals 13 residues. The CDR3 loop reads CASSAGVLQQAFF. Written as DNA, the CDR3 is TGTGCCAGCAGCGCAGGAGTTTTACAGCAAGCTTTCTTT.

This clone showed up just a few times. V and J are TRBV27 and TRBJ2-5, with D tentatively TRBD1 (6 bases). Germline CDR1 is MNHEY and CDR2 is SMNVEV (reference sequence). V was pared by 4 bases and J by 3 bases, with 9 bases between. CDR3 length: 13 residues. The DNA for the CDR3 is TGTGCCAGCAGTTGGACAGACGAAGAGACCCAGTACTTC. Protein sequence: CASSWTDEETQYF.

The rearrangement links TRBV10-1 to TRBJ2-1; possibly TRBD1 for D (6 bases). Trimming removed 8 bases from V and 0 bases from J, with 20 bases in between. The CDR3 runs to 17 residues. CDR1 and CDR2 (germline): WNHNN, SYGVQD (reference sequence). This CDR3 is CASGGQGRGGSYNEQFF. CDR3 nucleotide sequence: TGCGCCAGCGGGGGACAAGGTAGAGGAGGCTCCTACAATGAGCAGTTCTTC.

The V and J genes are TRBV19 and TRBJ1-1; 8 bases map to TRBD1. V trimming: 5 bases; J trimming: 8 bases; junction bases outside the gene matches: 4. Per germline, CDR1 LNHDA and CDR2 SQIVND (reference sequence). CDR3 length: 12 amino acids. CDR3 DNA: TGTGCCAGTAGTGCGGACAGGGTGGAAGCTTTCTTT. Protein product: CASSADRVEAFF.

This clone has a handful of counts. The J gene is TRBJ1-1, the V gene TRBV14; possibly TRBD1 for D (6 bases). V gave up 5 bases and J gave up 0 bases, with 13 bases separating them. The CDR3 consists of 15 residues. Germline V gene data show CDR1 as SGHDN and CDR2 as FVKESK. The CDR3 DNA sequence: TGTGCCAGCAGCTCCCCAGGGGCTCTGAACACTGAAGCTTTCTTT. As protein: CASSSPGALNTEAFF.

The rearrangement uses TRBV15 and TRBJ2-2; the match to TRBD1 covers 11 bases. The CDR3 runs 17 residues. CDR1 and CDR2 (germline): LNHNV, YYDKDF (reference sequence). V dropped 2 bases and J dropped 5; count of bases not matched to a gene: 7. DNA of the CDR3: TGTGCCACCAGCAGACAACCCGGGACAGGGGGAACCGGGGAGCTGTTTTTT. Protein product: CATSRQPGTGGTGELFF.

The chain links TRBV4-1 to TRBJ1-3, with TRBD1 matching over 9 bases. The CDR3 runs 16 residues. The V and J ends lost 3 bases and 1 base, in that order; junction bases with no gene match: 4. Germline CDR1 and CDR2: MGHRA and YSYEKL. The CDR3 nucleotides are TGCGCCAGCAGCCATTCCGGGACAGGGTCTGGAAACACCATATATTTT. Translation: CASSHSGTGSGNTIYF.

This chain joins TRBV7-2 and TRBJ2-5; TRBD2 matches at 7 bases. This CDR3 has 14 residues. Germline V gene data show CDR1 as SGHTA and CDR2 as FQGNSA. The J segment lost 3 bases and the V segment lost 5 bases, leaving 6 bases of the junction unmatched. Here the CDR3 reads CASSREAGKETQYF. CDR3 nucleotides: TGTGCCAGCAGCCGGGAAGCGGGAAAAGAGACCCAGTACTTC.

This chain links TRBV6-5 with TRBJ1-3; D gene uncertain. V shed 1 base and J shed 8 bases, with 12 bases lying between them. There are 14 residues in the CDR3. Germline loops: CDR1 MNHEY, CDR2 SVGAGI. The CDR3 DNA reads as TGTGCCAGCAGTTACTACTCCCCGGCGGACACCATATATTTT. Protein sequence: CASSYYSPADTIYF.

This clone has just one count. The genes are TRBV12-2 and TRBJ2-7; TRBD1 reflects the table's D call only, with no check against the DNA. TRBV12-2 is classified as a pseudogene. This CDR3 region has 12 residues. CDR3 region: CASRRDRAQGNF. The DNA of the CDR3 is TGTGCAAGTCGCCGTGACAGGGCCCAAGGCAACTTC.

The chain has TRBV18 and TRBJ1-1; no clear D gene. The CDR3 runs 14 residues. Per the germline V gene, CDR1 is KGHSH and CDR2 is LQKENI. Trimming cost V 3 bases and J 1 base, with 9 bases left between them. CDR3 nucleotides: TGTGCCAGCTCACCGGATAGACAGAACACTGAAGCTTTCTTT. As protein: CASSPDRQNTEAFF.

The chain recombines TRBV5-1 with TRBJ2-1; TRBD2 aligns across 11 bases. The germline V gene encodes CDR1 SGHRS and CDR2 YFSETQ. This CDR3 comprises 15 residues. V was pared by 2 bases and J by 7 bases, with 5 bases of the junction left unmatched. The CDR3 nucleotides are TGCGCCAGCAGCTTTCCCCGGACTAGCGGGAATGAGCAGTTCTTC. Amino acids: CASSFPRTSGNEQFF. Using reference TRBV5-1 and TRBJ2-1 for the parts outside the CDR3, the full variable domain is KAGVTQTPRYLIKTRGQQVTLSCSPISGHRSVSWYQQTPGQGLQFLFEYFSETQRNKGNFPGRFSGRQFSNSRSEMNVSTLELGDSALYLCASSFPRTSGNEQFFGPGTRLTVL.

The V gene is TRBV10-3, the J gene TRBJ2-1; TRBD2 aligns across 15 bases. Germline CDR1 ENHRY, CDR2 SYGVKD. The CDR3 sequence is 17 residues long. With V trimmed by 2 bases and J by 8 bases, 7 bases remained unmatched. Here the CDR3 DNA reads TGTGCCATCAGTGAGACACTTGGGACTAGCGGGAGGTATGAGCAGTTCTTC. Amino acid sequence: CAISETLGTSGRYEQFF.

This clone was observed a single time. This chain uses TRBV14 with TRBJ2-1; 7 nucleotides align to TRBD2. Per germline, CDR1 SGHDN and CDR2 FVKESK. Losses at the gene ends were 0 bases for V and 3 bases for J; bases not matched to a gene: 8. The length of the CDR3 is 17 residues. The CDR3 protein is CASSQDRASGLYNEQFF. CDR3 bases: TGTGCCAGCAGCCAAGATAGGGCTAGCGGCCTCTACAATGAGCAGTTCTTC.

J is TRBJ1-4 and V is TRBV5-1, with 8 bases that match TRBD1. The V gene's germline CDR1 is SGHRS and CDR2 YFSETQ. The CDR3 totals 14 residues. J was trimmed by 7 bases and V by 4 bases; bases with no gene match: 6. In DNA form, the CDR3 reads TGCGCCAGCAGCCTACAGGGGGTCTCTGAAAAACTGTTTTTT. Its translation: CASSLQGVSEKLFF.

The sample holds one count of this clone. This chain uses TRBV19 with TRBJ2-1; no clear D. The CDR3 has 11 amino acids. From germline, CDR1 is LNHDA and CDR2 SQIVND (reference sequence). Between the trimmed V and J ends, which lost 3 bases and 8 bases, there was a span of 5 bases. The CDR3 spells CASSMGYEQFF. In DNA form, the CDR3 reads TGTGCCAGTAGTATGGGGTATGAGCAGTTCTTC.

The rearrangement uses TRBV18 and TRBJ1-6, with D unresolved. Germline V gives CDR1 KGHSH, CDR2 LQKENI. The V and J ends lost 0 bases and 9 bases respectively, with 9 bases between them. This CDR3 is built from 14 residues. CDR3 loop: CASSPPVLGSPLHF. The CDR3 nucleotides are TGTGCCAGCTCACCACCGGTCCTGGGTTCACCCCTCCACTTT.

The DNA of the CDR3 is TGCGCCAGCAGCTTTGACAGTCCTAACTATGGCTACACCTTC. Its protein product is CASSFDSPNYGYTF. The rearrangement links TRBV5-1 to TRBJ1-2; D possibly corresponds to TRBD1 (5 bases). Germline CDR1 reads SGHRS; CDR2 reads YFSETQ. The CDR3 is made up of 14 amino acids. The V gene lost 2 bases and the J gene lost 0 bases, with 8 bases spanning the gap.

This clone was detected only once. This chain uses TRBV2 with TRBJ2-5; 11 bases fit TRBD1. CDR3 length: 14 amino acids. Germline V gene lookup returns CDR1 SNHLY and CDR2 FYNNEI. Trimming at V came to 7 bases and at J to 7 bases, leaving 8 bases not matched to a gene. CDR3 sequence reads: CASNTGQGAGTQYF. The DNA of the CDR3 is TGTGCCAGCAACACAGGACAGGGGGCAGGGACCCAGTACTTC.

The gene calls are TRBV6-5 and TRBJ2-7; no clear D. Germline CDR1 MNHEY, CDR2 SVGAGI. Trimming removed 7 bases from V and 2 bases from J, with 9 bases in between. The CDR3 contains 12 residues. The CDR3 DNA reads TGTGCCAGCACTAACTGGGCCTACGAGCAGTACTTC. Amino acid sequence: CASTNWAYEQYF.

J is TRBJ2-3 and V is TRBV6-5; D not certain. The ends were cut back, 2 bases at V and 1 base at J, with 7 bases in the middle. Germline lookup yields CDR1 MNHEY and CDR2 SVGAGI. CDR3 length equals 14 residues. CDR3 sequence: CASSYGRGTDTQYF. The CDR3 nucleotides read TGTGCCAGCAGTTACGGCCGGGGCACAGATACGCAGTATTTT.

The chain uses TRBV29-1 and TRBJ1-1; the match to TRBD1 covers 10 bases. The CDR3 runs to 13 residues. The germline gives CDR1 SQVTM, CDR2 ANQGSEA. The trim removed 6 bases at V and 1 base at J, leaving 2 bases unmatched. The CDR3 region has the DNA TGCAGCGTGGGACAGGGGAGGAACACTGAAGCTTTCTTT. Translating it yields CSVGQGRNTEAFF. Filled out from reference TRBV29-1 and TRBJ1-1, the complete variable domain reads SAVISQKPSRDICQRGTSLTIQCQVDSQVTMMFWYRQQPGQSLTLIATANQGSEATYESGFVIDKFPISRPNLTFSTLTVSNMSPEDSSIYLCSVGQGRNTEAFFGQGTRLTVV.

The chain couples TRBV5-1 to TRBJ1-3; D is uncertain. Germline lookup yields CDR1 SGHRS and CDR2 YFSETQ. The V end lost 4 bases, the J end lost 2 bases, and 13 bases lay between the germline ends. This CDR3 is 15 amino acids long. The CDR3 nucleotides read TGCGCCAGCAGCCTACAATCAACAGCTGGAAACACCATATATTTT. Its protein is CASSLQSTAGNTIYF.

The chain recombines TRBV18 with TRBJ2-3, with D perhaps TRBD1 (6 bases). The V gene lost 5 bases and the J gene lost 4 bases, with 22 bases spanning the gap. The CDR3 runs to 17 residues. CDR1 and CDR2 from the germline V gene are KGHSH and LQKENI. CDR3 in DNA: TGTGCCAGCTCAGCTACCTACAGGGATTCTCCGGCAGATACGCAGTATTTT. Encoded protein: CASSATYRDSPADTQYF. Supplemented by reference TRBV18 and TRBJ2-3, the full variable domain reads NAGVMQNPRHLVRRRGQEARLRCSPMKGHSHVYWYRQLPEEGLKFMVYLQKENIIDESGMPKERFSAEFPKEGPSILRIQQVVRGDSAAYFCASSATYRDSPADTQYFGPGTRLTVL.

The chain recombines TRBV5-4 with TRBJ2-3; no clear D. CDR1 and CDR2 (germline): SGHNT, YYREEE (reference sequence). V lost 4 bases and J lost 3, with 6 bases in between. The CDR3 extends over 12 amino acids. The DNA of the CDR3 is TGTGCCAGCAGCCCCGGGACAGATACGCAGTATTTT. Translating gives CASSPGTDTQYF.

V and J are TRBV5-1 and TRBJ1-6, with D hard to call. The CDR3 runs to 17 residues. The germline CDR1 and CDR2 sequences are SGHRS and YFSETQ. Trimming took 5 bases from V and 0 from J, leaving 15 bases between them. CDR3 sequence reads: CASRSGGPSSYNSPLHF. The CDR3 DNA follows: TGCGCCAGCAGATCTGGAGGACCGAGCTCCTATAATTCACCCCTCCACTTT.

This chain joins TRBV13 and TRBJ1-1; D not resolved. The CDR3 has 13 residues. V dropped 5 bases and J dropped 0 bases, with 7 bases sitting between them. Germline values: CDR1 PRHDT, CDR2 FYEKMQ (reference sequence). The CDR3 loop reads CASSLRLNTEAFF. The CDR3 DNA is TGTGCCAGCAGCCTCAGGCTGAACACTGAAGCTTTCTTT.

The chain employs TRBV5-6 and TRBJ1-2; D is unclear. This CDR3 has 12 amino acids. In germline, CDR1 is SGHDT, CDR2 YYEEEE. Trimming took 0 bases from V and 7 from J, leaving 7 bases between them. CDR3 nucleotides: TGTGCCAGCAGCTTGGTTCGGTCTGGCTACACCTTC. This gives the protein CASSLVRSGYTF.

This clone came up once. This rearrangement joins TRBV5-1 to TRBJ1-4, with 9 bases identical to TRBD1. There are 16 residues in the CDR3. Trimming at V came to 4 bases and at J to 10 bases, leaving 14 bases not matched to a gene. Germline CDR1 SGHRS, CDR2 YFSETQ. CDR3 residues: CASSPQPGQGSGKLFF. In nucleotides, the CDR3 is TGCGCCAGCAGCCCCCAACCGGGACAGGGAAGCGGAAAACTGTTTTTT.